Following are 30 T cell receptor beta chains from one sample sequenced in a study of blood T cell repertoires in COVID-19. The method was immunoSEQ multiplex PCR; TCRdb's version includes in-frame clones alone and lacks a portion of them. Of around 200,000 clones listed, roughly 80% are singletons. Material: peripheral blood. Receptors originate from a woman older than 75 with acute or convalescent COVID-19.

This clone is a singleton in its sample. The gene calls are TRBV5-5 and TRBJ1-5; D remains ambiguous. Germline V gives CDR1 SGHKS, CDR2 YYEKEE (reference sequence). The CDR3 is 14 amino acids. V lost 0 bases and J lost 0, with 4 bases in between. This chain's CDR3 is CASSLAHSNQPQHF. The CDR3 region has the DNA TGTGCCAGCAGCTTGGCCCATAGCAATCAGCCCCAGCATTTT.

Only a few counts were recorded for this clone. The chain has TRBV5-1 and TRBJ1-1; 8 bases are shared with TRBD1. The germline V gene encodes CDR1 SGHRS and CDR2 YFSETQ. CDR3 length: 17 residues. V dropped 1 base and J dropped 4; count of bases not matched to a gene: 12. The CDR3 sequence: CASSLPDRGVRGTEAFF. CDR3 DNA: TGCGCCAGCAGCTTGCCTGACAGGGGCGTTCGAGGCACTGAAGCTTTCTTT.

V gene TRBV5-6 combines with J gene TRBJ2-7; D ambiguous. Trimming shortened V by 6 bases and J by 2 bases, and 18 bases separated the two germline ends. CDR3 length equals 15 residues. The V gene's germline CDR1 is SGHDT and CDR2 YYEEEE. The CDR3 nucleotides read TGTGCCAGCACCCTCTCCGAGCTGCGAGCCTACGAGCAGTACTTC. Protein: CASTLSELRAYEQYF.

The rearrangement uses TRBV30 and TRBJ1-2, with TRBD1 matching over 7 bases. CDR3 size: 14 residues. Germline CDR1 GTSNPN, CDR2 SVGIG (reference sequence). With V trimmed by 3 bases and J by 3 bases, 7 bases remained unmatched. The CDR3 spells CAWSTGVGDYGYTF. DNA of the CDR3: TGTGCCTGGAGCACAGGGGTAGGGGACTATGGCTACACCTTC.

In this sample, this clone turned up many times. The chain is built from TRBV9 and TRBJ2-2; D is possibly TRBD2 (6 bases). The length of the CDR3 is 14 residues. Trimming shortened V by 4 bases and J by 5 bases, and 12 bases separated the two germline ends. In germline, CDR1 is SGDLS, CDR2 YYNGEE. In nucleotides, the CDR3 is TGTGCCAGCAGCTTCTTGGAGGGAACCGGGGAGCTGTTTTTT. It is translated as CASSFLEGTGELFF. The variable domain in full, with the rest retrieved from reference TRBV9 and TRBJ2-2, is DSGVTQTPKHLITATGQRVTLRCSPRSGDLSVYWYQQSLDQGLQFLIQYYNGEERAKGNILERFSAQQFPDLHSELNLSSLELGDSALYFCASSFLEGTGELFFGEGSRLTVL.

V is TRBV9 and J is TRBJ1-4; 9 bases are shared with TRBD1. The length of the CDR3 is 15 residues. Per the germline V gene, CDR1 is SGDLS and CDR2 is YYNGEE. Losses at the gene ends were 1 base for V and 7 bases for J; bases not matched to a gene: 5. The CDR3 reads CASSVTGGEIEKLFF. CDR3 bases: TGTGCCAGCAGCGTAACAGGGGGCGAGATTGAAAAACTGTTTTTT. Looking up the rest from reference TRBV9 and TRBJ1-4 gives the full variable domain: DSGVTQTPKHLITATGQRVTLRCSPRSGDLSVYWYQQSLDQGLQFLIQYYNGEERAKGNILERFSAQQFPDLHSELNLSSLELGDSALYFCASSVTGGEIEKLFFGSGTQLSVL.

V is TRBV10-1 and J is TRBJ1-1; unclear D gene. The CDR3 consists of 12 residues. Germline CDR1 reads WNHNN; CDR2 reads SYGVQD (reference sequence). V was cut by 7 bases and J by 3 bases, with 9 bases left in between. The DNA for the CDR3 is TGCGCCAGCATTGGGCCTCACACTGAAGCTTTCTTT. Protein sequence: CASIGPHTEAFF.

The chain uses TRBV21-1 and TRBJ2-7; no check of the table's D call, TRBD2, against the DNA was made. TRBV21-1 is noted as a pseudogene. This CDR3 has 20 amino acids. As DNA, the CDR3 is TGTGCCAGCAGCAGCGGACTAGCGGGGGCCACAAAGTTTTTATCCTACGAGCAGTACTTC. This encodes CASSSGLAGATKFLSYEQYF.

The J gene is TRBJ1-5, the V gene TRBV30; perhaps TRBD1 as D (6 bases). The length of the CDR3 is 16 residues. Looked up from germline, CDR1 is GTSNPN and CDR2 is SVGIG (reference sequence). Trimming pared 4 bases from V and 4 bases from J, leaving 20 bases between. The DNA of the CDR3 is TGTGCCTGGACGACAGGTAGTGGGGGTGGTAATCAGCCCCAGCATTTT. As protein: CAWTTGSGGGNQPQHF.

This clone appeared a few times. The CDR3 loop is CASSAEGVSSYNSPLHF. The CDR3 coding sequence is TGTGCCAGCAGCGCCGAGGGGGTGAGCTCCTATAATTCACCCCTCCACTTT. This chain connects TRBV5-4 to TRBJ1-6, with a possible D match to TRBD1 (6 bases). The germline CDR1 and CDR2 sequences are SGHNT and YYREEE (reference sequence). V lost 4 bases and J 0 bases, leaving 14 bases between the germline ends. This CDR3 is 17 amino acids long. The entire variable domain, with the rest obtained from reference TRBV5-4 and TRBJ1-6, is as follows: ETGVTQSPTHLIKTRGQQVTLRCSSQSGHNTVSWYQQALGQGPQFIFQYYREEENGRGNFPPRFSGLQFPNYSSELNVNALELDDSALYLCASSAEGVSSYNSPLHFGNGTRLTVT.

The chain has TRBV27 and TRBJ1-1; D is perhaps TRBD1 (5 bases). Germline V gene lookup returns CDR1 MNHEY and CDR2 SMNVEV (reference sequence). CDR3 length equals 15 residues. Trimming took off 7 bases at V and 5 bases at J, with 20 bases between the two ends. CDR3 amino acids: CASTQGGVSGTEAFF. For the CDR3, the DNA is TGTGCCAGCACCCAGGGCGGGGTATCGGGGACTGAAGCTTTCTTT.

The DNA of the CDR3 is TGTGCCACCAGTGATTTCGACGGAAAAACGGCGGAGTTCTTC. It specifies CATSDFDGKTAEFF. The chain uses TRBV24-1 and TRBJ2-1, with D unresolved. Germline V gives CDR1 KGHDR, CDR2 SFDVKD. The CDR3 runs to 14 residues. The V end lost 1 base, the J end lost 14 bases, and 17 bases lay between the germline ends.

The chain carries TRBV9 and TRBJ1-1; possible D gene TRBD1, 6 bases. V lost 0 bases and J 0 bases, leaving 12 bases between the germline ends. The CDR3 spans 16 residues. Germline assignment: CDR1 SGDLS and CDR2 YYNGEE. The CDR3 region is CASSVDGGRVNTEAFF. CDR3 coding DNA: TGTGCCAGCAGCGTAGATGGGGGCAGGGTGAACACTGAAGCTTTCTTT.

The genes are TRBV11-2 and TRBJ2-7, with D unresolved. V was clipped by 0 bases and J by 6 bases, with 21 bases between them. The germline CDR1 and CDR2 sequences are SGHAT and FQNNGV. There are 17 residues in the CDR3. CDR3 sequence: CASSLDSPHYPHGEQYF. The CDR3 DNA follows: TGTGCCAGCAGCTTAGATAGCCCCCACTACCCCCACGGCGAGCAGTACTTC.

The V call is TRBV7-3, the J call TRBJ2-3; 7 bases line up with TRBD2. Germline loops: CDR1 SGHTA, CDR2 FQGTGA. V lost 3 bases and J lost 2; bases outside the gene matches: 5. The CDR3 extends over 15 amino acids. CDR3 protein: CASSLTGGPTDTQYF. The CDR3 DNA follows: TGTGCCAGCAGCTTGACGGGAGGACCCACAGATACGCAGTATTTT.

The CDR3 coding sequence is TGTGCCAGCAGATTTAACCCTAGCTCCTACGAGCAGTACTTC. Amino acid sequence: CASRFNPSSYEQYF. This sequence joins TRBV7-2 and TRBJ2-7; D not certain. The V end was cut by 6 bases, the J end by 0 bases, with 12 bases between. Germline V gives CDR1 SGHTA, CDR2 FQGNSA. The CDR3 loop spans 14 amino acids. The full variable domain, in which reference TRBV7-2 and TRBJ2-7 provide the parts outside the CDR3, is GAGVSQSPSNKVTEKGKDVELRCDPISGHTALYWYRQSLGQGLEFLIYFQGNSAPDKSGLPSDRFSAERTGGSVSTLTIQRTQQEDSAVYLCASRFNPSSYEQYFGPGTRLTVT.

The genes are TRBV24-1 and TRBJ1-2, with a weak D call TRBD1 (6 bases). V lost 3 bases and J 7 bases, leaving 14 bases between the germline ends. Germline loops: CDR1 KGHDR, CDR2 SFDVKD. The CDR3 has 14 residues. Written as DNA, the CDR3 is TGTGCCACCAGTGATGATACGAGGGGGTCTGGCTACACCTTC. The encoded protein is CATSDDTRGSGYTF.

Notes on this clone: Other DNA variants within this sample encode the same CDR3. The genes are TRBV5-5 and TRBJ2-1; 8 bases map to TRBD2. Germline CDR1 is SGHKS and CDR2 is YYEKEE (reference sequence). The V gene end was trimmed by 4 bases and the J gene end by 2 bases; junction bases not matched to a gene: 8. This CDR3 is built from 16 residues. In DNA form, the CDR3 reads TGTGCCAGCAGCCTCTTCAGCGGGGGCCCCTACAATGAGCAGTTCTTC. Translating gives CASSLFSGGPYNEQFF.

The chain joins TRBV5-1 to TRBJ2-3, with a possible D match to TRBD2 (6 bases). Germline-derived CDR1 and CDR2 are SGHRS and YFSETQ. The CDR3 extends over 17 amino acids. V lost 0 bases and J 2 bases, leaving 16 bases between the germline ends. CDR3 residues: CASSLEGAGPLTDTQYF. In nucleotides, the CDR3 is TGCGCCAGCAGCTTGGAAGGAGCGGGCCCGCTCACAGATACGCAGTATTTT.

The rearrangement links TRBV18 to TRBJ1-3; D unresolved. Trimming removed 3 bases from V and 2 bases from J, with 14 bases in between. Germline loops: CDR1 KGHSH, CDR2 LQKENI. The CDR3 has 16 amino acids. CDR3 residues: CASSPTSGSPGNTIYF. The CDR3, as DNA: TGTGCCAGCTCACCTACCTCCGGGAGCCCTGGAAACACCATATATTTT. The full variable domain, rest sourced from reference TRBV18 and TRBJ1-3, is NAGVMQNPRHLVRRRGQEARLRCSPMKGHSHVYWYRQLPEEGLKFMVYLQKENIIDESGMPKERFSAEFPKEGPSILRIQQVVRGDSAAYFCASSPTSGSPGNTIYFGEGSWLTVV.

The sample holds a few counts of this clone. The chain is built from TRBV3-1 (or the pseudogene TRBV3-2) and TRBJ1-5, with a tentative D call TRBD1 (5 bases). CDR3 length: 14 amino acids. Germline V lookup: CDR1 LGHDT, CDR2 YNNKEL (reference sequence). V was trimmed by 4 bases and J by 3 bases, leaving 10 bases between them. CDR3 DNA sequence: TGTGCCAGCAGCCCCCCTGGGGCCAATCAGCCCCAGCATTTT. Translation: CASSPPGANQPQHF.

The chain uses TRBV12-3 or TRBV12-4 and TRBJ1-4, with D uncertain. V lost 5 bases and J 0 bases, leaving 4 bases between the germline ends. This CDR3 comprises 13 residues. Here the CDR3 DNA reads TGTGCCAGCAGTGAGACAACTAATGAAAAACTGTTTTTT. Amino acid sequence: CASSETTNEKLFF.

V and J are TRBV9 and TRBJ2-2; 8 bases align to TRBD1. CDR1 SGDLS and CDR2 YYNGEE come from the germline V gene. Trimming removed 0 bases from V and 4 bases from J; junction bases left unmatched: 8. The CDR3 sequence is 17 residues long. The CDR3 coding sequence is TGTGCCAGCAGCGTAGGGCAGGGGGCCCTCTCCACCGGGGAGCTGTTTTTT. It is translated as CASSVGQGALSTGELFF. Together with reference TRBV9 and TRBJ2-2, the CDR3 gives the full variable domain: DSGVTQTPKHLITATGQRVTLRCSPRSGDLSVYWYQQSLDQGLQFLIQYYNGEERAKGNILERFSAQQFPDLHSELNLSSLELGDSALYFCASSVGQGALSTGELFFGEGSRLTVL.

This chain uses TRBV6-2 or TRBV6-3 with TRBJ2-5, with a weak D call TRBD2 (6 bases). Germline CDR1 is MNHEY and CDR2 is SVGEGT. The germline V and J ends were trimmed by 5 bases and 3 bases, with 16 bases remaining between them. The CDR3 covers 15 residues. The DNA for the CDR3 is TGTGCCAGCAGTCGTCGTACGGGGGAAAAAGAGACCCAGTACTTC. Amino acid sequence: CASSRRTGEKETQYF.

CDR3 protein: CASSPETGLAEAFF. CDR3 nucleotide sequence: TGTGCCAGCAGCCCGGAAACAGGGCTGGCTGAAGCTTTCTTT. This sequence joins TRBV3-1 (or the pseudogene TRBV3-2) and TRBJ1-1; D may be TRBD1 (6 bases). CDR3 length equals 14 residues. From germline, CDR1 is LGHDT and CDR2 YNNKEL (reference sequence). Trimming stripped 4 bases from V and 6 bases from J, with 15 bases between.

The V gene is TRBV2, the J gene TRBJ2-7; D might be TRBD1 (5 bases). The CDR3 contains 14 residues. Trimming left V 2 bases short and J 2 bases short, with 10 bases between. Germline CDR1 reads SNHLY; CDR2 reads FYNNEI. The CDR3 loop is CASSEQPGPYEQYF. The CDR3 DNA follows: TGTGCCAGCAGTGAACAGCCAGGGCCCTACGAGCAGTACTTC.

V and J are TRBV9 and TRBJ1-1, with TRBD1 matching over 9 bases. J lost 5 bases, V lost 3 bases, and 11 bases had no gene match. The CDR3 is made up of 16 amino acids. Germline loops: CDR1 SGDLS, CDR2 YYNGEE. CDR3 protein: CASSEGQGVGKTEAFF. The CDR3 DNA is TGTGCCAGCAGCGAGGGACAGGGTGTGGGAAAAACTGAAGCTTTCTTT.

The chain has TRBV4-3 and TRBJ2-4; tentative D call: TRBD1 (6 bases). Germline values: CDR1 LGHNA, CDR2 YSLEER. The CDR3 contains 16 residues. Trimming took off 0 bases at V and 7 bases at J, with 16 bases between the two ends. The CDR3 reads CASSQDPRQEVNIQYF. Written as DNA, the CDR3 is TGCGCCAGCAGCCAAGATCCGAGACAGGAGGTGAACATTCAGTACTTC.

The CDR3 sequence is CASSPNLALTTYEQYF. As DNA, the CDR3 is TGTGCCAGCTCACCGAACTTAGCTCTCACTACCTACGAGCAGTACTTC. The chain joins TRBV18 to TRBJ2-7; D uncertain. Germline assignment: CDR1 KGHSH and CDR2 LQKENI. This CDR3 is 16 amino acids long. The V gene lost 3 bases and the J gene lost 2 bases, with 17 bases spanning the gap.

The rearrangement joins TRBV13 to TRBJ2-2, with 10 bases fitting TRBD2. Trimming cost V 5 bases and J 5 bases; bases outside gene matches: 8. The length of the CDR3 is 16 residues. Germline V gene sequence: CDR1 PRHDT, CDR2 FYEKMQ (reference sequence). The CDR3 loop reads CASSRTGLARTGELFF. Here the CDR3 DNA reads TGTGCCAGCAGCCGAACGGGACTAGCGCGGACCGGGGAGCTGTTTTTT.